The clone carrying this TCR beta chain was detected only a few times. Antigen specificity is unknown. This CDR3 is built from 13 residues. Germline V CDR1 and CDR2: SGHTA, FQGTGA. Losses at the gene ends were 5 bases for V and 5 bases for J; bases not matched to a gene: 2. This sample is part of a study of cytotoxic CD8 clonotypes in ibrutinib-treated CLL. About the study: Responses: roughly 25 partial, 2 complete; after median around 64 months, around 14 stayed remitted, 12 progressed. When averaged across all of the samples, the counts came to 255,043 productive templates and 94,082 productive rearrangements.

Findings and caveats of the study: Clonality went higher at ibrutinib response and then dropped back toward baseline at progression.

Investigators sought sequencing depths of between 1 in 200,000 and 1 in 1 million T cells. The protocol was immunoSEQ multiplex PCR, while the TCRdb copy is restricted to in-frame clones and leaves out a portion. The sample consists of around 19,000 clones, about 61% of them appearing once. This TCR was recovered from a human donor with chronic lymphocytic leukemia. V usage is TRBV7-3 and J usage is TRBJ2-5; 10 bases match TRBD1. Here the sequenced sample was PBMCs, taken after 12 months of ibrutinib treatment. The CDR3 DNA reads TGTGCCAGCAGCACGGACAGGGGGGAGACCCAGTACTTC. This encodes CASSTDRGETQYF.